The 5 T cell receptor beta chains listed next were all sequenced from one sample in a study of T cells expressing NK-cell markers. One entry per CDR3 protein, without DNA, is what TCRdb gives after re-calling the 5' RACE reads. The sample is made up of 250,000 to 300,000 distinct CDR3 sequences, and the top ten hold 0.39% of it. Sample: blood T cells: a sorted CD56 or NKG2C T cell subset, CD4+ or CD8+ T cells, or bulk PBMC T cells (not recorded which). Source of these receptors: a young man in good health.

The rearrangement links TRBV3-1 to TRBJ1-1; TCRdb calls TRBD1, which cannot be checked without DNA. Germline values: CDR1 LGHDT, CDR2 YNNKEL (reference sequence). This CDR3 spans 13 amino acids. The CDR3: CASRTTGMDEAFF.

The chain couples TRBV13 to TRBJ2-1; TCRdb names TRBD2, which stays unverified in the absence of DNA. Per germline, CDR1 PRHDT and CDR2 FYEKMQ (reference sequence). This CDR3 contains 15 residues. CDR3: CASSTRTSGSNEQFF. The variable domain in full, with the rest retrieved from reference TRBV13 and TRBJ2-1, is AAGVIQSPRHLIKEKRETATLKCYPIPRHDTVYWYQQGPGQDPQFLISFYEKMQSDKGSIPDRFSAQQFSDYHSELNMSSLELGDSALYFCASSTRTSGSNEQFFGPGTRLTVL.

The chain uses TRBV7-2 and TRBJ2-1; the TRBD1 assignment by TCRdb is unverifiable without DNA. Germline CDR1 is SGHTA and CDR2 is FQGNSA. The CDR3 spans 14 residues. The CDR3 loop reads CASSPSGQGGEQFF.

V is TRBV6-2 or TRBV6-3 and J is TRBJ2-7; TCRdb proposes TRBD1, but this gene call is untestable without DNA. Germline V CDR1 and CDR2: MNHEY, SVGEGT. This CDR3 has 16 amino acids. The CDR3 loop is CASSYTWDKLLYEQYF.

The chain has TRBV9 and TRBJ2-1; the TCRdb D gene call, TRBD1, has no DNA to confirm it. The CDR3 runs to 15 residues. Looked up from germline, CDR1 is SGDLS and CDR2 is YYNGEE. CDR3 residues: CASSQGQGVYNEQFF.